This TCR beta chain was recorded in a study of cytomegalovirus exposure and HLA in healthy donors. Study-wide findings and caveats: The authors later found most CMV-associated TCR beta chains appeared HLA-restricted. Cytomegalovirus-associated TCR beta chains were listed, numbering 150 to 200.

Both 60 Vbeta primers and 13 Jbeta primers went into the PCR. Assay: immunoSEQ multiplex PCR; the TCRdb copy retains only in-frame clones and omits some. In the table there are over 200,000 clones, approximately 78% of which are singletons. The V and J ends lost 8 bases and 2 bases, in that order; junction bases with no gene match: 2. Germline V gene sequence: CDR1 MNHNY, CDR2 SVGAGI (reference sequence). There are 13 residues in the CDR3. Worth noting for this clone: The antigen is unknown.

The sequencing input was PBMCs. The J gene is TRBJ2-3, the V gene TRBV6-6; 9 bases agree with TRBD1. The receptor was derived from a male donor in good health and CMV-seronegative. The CDR3 is CASRDRVTDTQYF. CDR3 DNA: TGTGCCAGCCGGGACAGGGTCACAGATACGCAGTATTTT.